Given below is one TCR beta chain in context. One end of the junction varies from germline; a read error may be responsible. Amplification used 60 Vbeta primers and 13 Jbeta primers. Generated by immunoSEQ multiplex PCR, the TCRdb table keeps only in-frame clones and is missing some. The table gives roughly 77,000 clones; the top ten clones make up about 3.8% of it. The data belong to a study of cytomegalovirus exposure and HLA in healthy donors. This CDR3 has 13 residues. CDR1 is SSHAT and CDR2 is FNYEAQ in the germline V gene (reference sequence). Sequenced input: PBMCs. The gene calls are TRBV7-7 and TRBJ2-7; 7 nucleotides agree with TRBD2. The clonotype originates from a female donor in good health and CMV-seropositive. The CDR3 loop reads CASSLGLDYEQYF. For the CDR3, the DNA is TGTGCTAGCAGCTTAGGACTAGACTACGAGCAGTACTTC.